The 30 T cell receptor beta chains presented below share a single source sample, sequenced in a study of cytomegalovirus exposure and HLA in healthy donors. Both 60 Vbeta primers and 13 Jbeta primers went into the PCR. Assay used: immunoSEQ multiplex PCR; TCRdb lists only in-frame clones, some missing. The sample spans 140,000 or so clones; the ten largest clones claim 0.9% to 1%. Sample: PBMCs. The receptor set was obtained from a male donor in good health and CMV-seronegative.

The chain carries TRBV7-2 and TRBJ2-7, with D tentatively TRBD1 (6 bases). The germline V gene encodes CDR1 SGHTA and CDR2 FQGNSA. V was trimmed by 3 bases and J by 5 bases, leaving 8 bases between them. This CDR3 comprises 12 residues. The CDR3 DNA reads TGTGCCAGCAGCTTTCAGGGGAACGAGCAGTACTTC. Amino acids: CASSFQGNEQYF.

This chain connects TRBV25-1 to TRBJ1-5, with no clear D. This CDR3 has 13 amino acids. Per the germline V gene, CDR1 is MGHDK and CDR2 is SYGVNS. The V end was cut by 7 bases, the J end by 2 bases, with 9 bases between. The CDR3 DNA follows: TGTGCCAGCACGGCGGTTGGCAATCAGCCCCAGCATTTT. This translates into CASTAVGNQPQHF.

This sequence joins TRBV2 and TRBJ2-7; TRBD2 matches 8 bases. Trimming cost V 4 bases and J 3 bases; bases outside gene matches: 11. Germline-derived CDR1 and CDR2 are SNHLY and FYNNEI. This CDR3 is 16 amino acids long. DNA for the CDR3: TGTGCCAGCAGTGGGACTAGCTCTCCATATCACTACGAGCAGTACTTC. Protein product: CASSGTSSPYHYEQYF.

V and J are TRBV29-1 and TRBJ1-2; D gene unclear. The V gene lost 2 bases and the J gene lost 8 bases, with 21 bases spanning the gap. The germline gives CDR1 SQVTM, CDR2 ANQGSEA. This CDR3 comprises 15 residues. The CDR3 region has the DNA TGCAGCGTTGAACGATCAGCTGGAGGGTCTGGGGGCTACACCTTC. Its protein product is CSVERSAGGSGGYTF.

The chain recombines TRBV30 with TRBJ2-1, with TRBD2 matching 15 bases. Germline assignment: CDR1 GTSNPN and CDR2 SVGIG (reference sequence). The CDR3 has 15 amino acids. With V trimmed by 3 bases and J by 12 bases, 9 bases remained unmatched. The CDR3 bases are TGTGCCTGGAGCTTCAGGACTAGCGGGAGGGCGGGGCAGTTCTTC. Translation: CAWSFRTSGRAGQFF.

The chain links TRBV19 to TRBJ2-7; D might be TRBD1 (6 bases). The germline CDR1 and CDR2 sequences are LNHDA and SQIVND (reference sequence). The CDR3 is 13 residues long. Trimming took off 4 bases at V and 4 bases at J, with 11 bases between the two ends. The CDR3 DNA reads TGTGCCAGTAGTAACCAGGGGCTGTACGAGCAGTACTTC. It is translated as CASSNQGLYEQYF.

Note on this clone: Other DNA sequences in the same sample also yield this CDR3. This rearrangement joins TRBV30 to TRBJ1-1, with D possibly being TRBD1 (5 bases). Per germline, CDR1 GTSNPN and CDR2 SVGIG (reference sequence). V gave up 3 bases and J gave up 5 bases, with 13 bases separating them. There are 13 residues in the CDR3. DNA for the CDR3: TGTGCCTGGAGGGGTCAGGGTTGGACTGAAGCTTTCTTT. Translated: CAWRGQGWTEAFF.

V gene TRBV9 combines with J gene TRBJ1-1; 9 positions agree with TRBD1. Germline V lookup: CDR1 SGDLS, CDR2 YYNGEE. The length of the CDR3 is 16 residues. The ends lost 4 bases at V and 1 base at J; junction bases unmatched: 8. Here the CDR3 DNA reads TGTGCCAGCAGCATGCGGACAGGGGAGGCGAACACTGAAGCTTTCTTT. Residues: CASSMRTGEANTEAFF.

The J gene is TRBJ1-2, the V gene TRBV5-4; TRBD1 might be the D (6 bases). Trimming took off 5 bases at V and 8 bases at J, with 16 bases between the two ends. The CDR3 sequence is 13 residues long. CDR1 and CDR2 (germline): SGHNT, YYREEE (reference sequence). The CDR3: CASRQGNVDGYTF. DNA for the CDR3: TGTGCCAGCAGACAGGGAAATGTGGACGGCTACACCTTC.

The chain has TRBV30 and TRBJ1-1; D uncertain. This CDR3 comprises 12 residues. Per germline, CDR1 GTSNPN and CDR2 SVGIG (reference sequence). The V gene lost 2 bases and the J gene lost 1 base, with 5 bases spanning the gap. Written as DNA, the CDR3 is TGTGCCTGGAGTTCAGGGAACACTGAAGCTTTCTTT. Translating gives CAWSSGNTEAFF.

V usage is TRBV5-1 and J usage is TRBJ1-1; no definite D call. V shed 3 bases and J shed 1 base, with 7 bases lying between them. The length of the CDR3 is 13 residues. The germline V gene encodes CDR1 SGHRS and CDR2 YFSETQ. The CDR3 nucleotides read TGCGCCAGCAGCTCGACTGAGAACACTGAAGCTTTCTTT. This translates into CASSSTENTEAFF.

This chain connects TRBV6-5 to TRBJ1-5; 9 bases agree with TRBD1. V was pared by 5 bases and J by 1 base, with 3 bases of the junction left unmatched. The CDR3 loop spans 15 amino acids. Germline lookup yields CDR1 MNHEY and CDR2 SVGAGI. CDR3 bases: TGTGCCAGCAGTACGGACAGGGGAAGCAATCAGCCCCAGCATTTT. As protein: CASSTDRGSNQPQHF.

The V and J genes are TRBV7-6 and TRBJ1-2, with D possibly matching TRBD1 (5 bases). The V and J ends lost 2 bases and 4 bases respectively, with 11 bases between them. The CDR3 runs 14 residues. Germline V lookup: CDR1 SGHVS, CDR2 FNYEAQ. CDR3 nucleotide sequence: TGTGCCAGCAGCTTACAGGGAGGGATCTATGGCTACACCTTC. Encoded protein: CASSLQGGIYGYTF.

The rearrangement uses TRBV19 and TRBJ1-5; D might be TRBD1 (6 bases). Germline CDR1 reads LNHDA; CDR2 reads SQIVND (reference sequence). Trimming removed 6 bases at V and 5 bases at J, with 11 bases between. CDR3 length equals 13 residues. CDR3 sequence (DNA): TGTGCCAGTAGCCTAGGGGGGGATCAGCCCCAGCATTTT. Amino acid sequence: CASSLGGDQPQHF.

The V call is TRBV5-8, the J call TRBJ2-5; the D gene is possibly TRBD1 (6 bases). Between the trimmed V and J ends, which lost 4 bases and 2 bases, there was a span of 12 bases. This CDR3 comprises 14 residues. Germline V gives CDR1 SGHTS, CDR2 YDEGEE. As DNA, the CDR3 is TGTGCCAGCAGCCTATGGACAGTTCAAGAGACCCAGTACTTC. Residues: CASSLWTVQETQYF.

The rearrangement links TRBV25-1 to TRBJ2-7; D is unresolved. There are 12 residues in the CDR3. The ends were cut back, 10 bases at V and 5 bases at J, with 15 bases in the middle. CDR1 and CDR2 (germline): MGHDK, SYGVNS. CDR3 in amino acids: CATTQMTNEQYF. The CDR3 bases are TGTGCCACCACACAGATGACGAACGAGCAGTACTTC.

The genes are TRBV6-6 and TRBJ2-5; the D gene is possibly TRBD2 (5 bases). The CDR3 has 14 residues. Germline V gene sequence: CDR1 MNHNY, CDR2 SVGAGI (reference sequence). V was cut by 0 bases and J by 2 bases, with 7 bases left in between. CDR3 in amino acids: CASSYSGLQETQYF. CDR3 bases: TGTGCCAGCAGTTACTCCGGACTTCAAGAGACCCAGTACTTC.

CDR3 in amino acids: CASSIARIQSGTDTQYF. In DNA, the CDR3 is TGTGCCAGTAGTATAGCCAGGATACAGAGTGGTACAGATACGCAGTATTTT. This chain joins TRBV19 and TRBJ2-3; D uncertain. This CDR3 is built from 17 residues. V lost 1 base and J 3 bases, leaving 17 bases between the germline ends. Germline lookup yields CDR1 LNHDA and CDR2 SQIVND (reference sequence).

The chain couples TRBV11-2 to TRBJ2-7, with D perhaps matching TRBD1 (6 bases). This CDR3 is built from 19 residues. Germline values: CDR1 SGHAT, CDR2 FQNNGV. Trimming pared 9 bases from V and 4 bases from J, leaving 34 bases between. CDR3: CASTPTQRTVLERLYEQYF. CDR3 in DNA: TGTGCCAGTACCCCCACCCAGCGGACAGTCCTCGAACGATTATACGAGCAGTACTTC.

The genes are TRBV19 and TRBJ1-1; D remains ambiguous. From germline, CDR1 is LNHDA and CDR2 SQIVND (reference sequence). This CDR3 is built from 13 residues. The V gene lost 7 bases and the J gene lost 6 bases, with 15 bases spanning the gap. The CDR3 loop reads CASNLFGRAEAFF. The CDR3 region has the DNA TGTGCCAGTAATCTATTCGGGAGAGCTGAAGCTTTCTTT.

The chain is built from TRBV7-2 and TRBJ2-5, with 7 bases aligning to TRBD2. Germline CDR1 and CDR2: SGHTA and FQGNSA. Germline trimming cut 2 bases from V and 6 bases from J; bases unmatched to any gene: 6. CDR3 length equals 14 residues. The CDR3 loop reads CASSLTGEGKTQYF. The CDR3 region has the DNA TGTGCCAGCAGCTTAACGGGGGAGGGGAAGACCCAGTACTTC.

The J gene is TRBJ2-3, the V gene TRBV30; D uncertain. The CDR3 covers 13 residues. Germline loops: CDR1 GTSNPN, CDR2 SVGIG (reference sequence). The V and J ends lost 2 bases and 6 bases respectively, with 12 bases between them. CDR3 coding DNA: TGTGCCTGGAGTCCGCCGGGTTGGGATACGCAGTATTTT. Translated: CAWSPPGWDTQYF.

The chain has TRBV13 and TRBJ2-7, with 8 bases fitting TRBD2. Germline V gene data show CDR1 as PRHDT and CDR2 as FYEKMQ (reference sequence). CDR3 length: 15 amino acids. The V gene end was trimmed by 2 bases and the J gene end by 4 bases; junction bases not matched to a gene: 7. CDR3 amino acids: CASSLRRAGGYEQYF. The DNA of the CDR3 is TGTGCCAGCAGCTTAAGGCGGGCGGGAGGTTACGAGCAGTACTTC.

The chain carries TRBV29-1 and TRBJ2-1; D gene ambiguous. The V gene's germline CDR1 is SQVTM and CDR2 ANQGSEA. Trimming removed 5 bases at V and 5 bases at J, with 7 bases between. The CDR3 has 11 residues. CDR3 protein: CSVNTDNEQFF. CDR3 DNA: TGCAGCGTTAACACAGACAATGAGCAGTTCTTC.

This chain links TRBV5-6 with TRBJ1-1; 10 bases map to TRBD1. V lost 4 bases to trimming and J lost 0 bases; unmatched junction nucleotides: 6. Germline assignment: CDR1 SGHDT and CDR2 YYEEEE. The CDR3 loop spans 16 amino acids. Written as DNA, the CDR3 is TGTGCCAGCAGCCGGACAGGGGGTCCTATGAACACTGAAGCTTTCTTT. This sequence encodes CASSRTGGPMNTEAFF.

The V and J genes are TRBV9 and TRBJ1-3; TRBD1 matches 12 bases. V trimming: 3 bases; J trimming: 4 bases; junction bases outside the gene matches: 2. Germline V gene sequence: CDR1 SGDLS, CDR2 YYNGEE. The CDR3 runs 15 residues. Written as DNA, the CDR3 is TGTGCCAGCAGCGAGGGACAGGGGGCGGGAAACACCATATATTTT. Protein product: CASSEGQGAGNTIYF.

The chain recombines TRBV25-1 with TRBJ2-7; D uncertain. Trimming left V 11 bases short and J 3 bases short, with 14 bases between. CDR1 is MGHDK and CDR2 is SYGVNS in the germline V gene. This CDR3 region has 12 residues. CDR3 residues: CALLPMDYEQYF. CDR3 DNA sequence: TGTGCCCTACTACCTATGGACTACGAGCAGTACTTC.

The V gene is TRBV25-1, the J gene TRBJ1-1; possible D gene TRBD1, 6 bases. Deletions cut 4 bases from V and 1 base from J, with 10 bases between. The CDR3 spans 14 residues. Germline CDR1 reads MGHDK; CDR2 reads SYGVNS. The CDR3 here is CASSGPGQNTEAFF. CDR3 sequence (DNA): TGTGCCAGCAGTGGACCGGGACAGAACACTGAAGCTTTCTTT. The entire variable domain, with the rest obtained from reference TRBV25-1 and TRBJ1-1, is as follows: EADIYQTPRYLVIGTGKKITLECSQTMGHDKMYWYQQDPGMELHLIHYSYGVNSTEKGDLSSESTVSRIRTEHFPLTLESARPSHTSQYLCASSGPGQNTEAFFGQGTRLTVV.

The gene calls are TRBV7-9 and TRBJ1-1; D is possibly TRBD1 (5 bases). Germline loops: CDR1 SEHNR, CDR2 FQNEAQ (reference sequence). Trimming cost V 1 base and J 2 bases, with 11 bases left between them. The CDR3 consists of 15 residues. CDR3 sequence: CASSLGPTVNTEAFF. CDR3 bases: TGTGCCAGCAGCTTAGGCCCGACAGTTAACACTGAAGCTTTCTTT.

The chain employs TRBV11-2 and TRBJ1-6; 10 bases match TRBD1. V shed 4 bases and J 6 bases; nucleotides not matched to a gene: 6. Per the germline V gene, CDR1 is SGHAT and CDR2 is FQNNGV. The CDR3 is made up of 16 amino acids. CDR3: CASSWDRGKRNSPLHF. The CDR3 DNA is TGTGCCAGCAGCTGGGACAGGGGAAAGCGTAATTCACCCCTCCACTTT.